This T cell receptor (beta chain) was found in a study of beta chain features in type 1 diabetes. Notes on the study in general: Patients with Type 1 diabetes showed moderately but significantly shorter TCRB CDR3s in all four CD4+ subsets.

Sequenced material consisted of expressed TCRB transcripts (all of the isolated RNA was reverse transcribed). Samples of naive, central memory and regulatory T cells yielded a mean of about 3.7 million reads. The repertoire was sequenced with immunoSEQ multiplex PCR; TCRdb's copy has only in-frame clones and lacks some. The repertoire includes around 690,000 clones, roughly 12% of them detected once, and over 0.1% sits in the top ten. The germline gives CDR1 SEHNR, CDR2 FQNEAQ (reference sequence). CDR3 length: 12 residues. The V and J ends lost 1 base and 4 bases respectively, with 4 bases between them. Worth noting for this clone: Its antigen is currently unknown. Other DNA sequences of this sample code for an identical CDR3.

The sequence was obtained from a man aged 25-45 years with type 1 diabetes. The sample comprised naive CD4+ T cells from blood. J is TRBJ2-5 and V is TRBV7-9; D is ambiguous. In DNA, the CDR3 is TGTGCCAGCAGCTTAGTAGGAGAGACCCAGTACTTC. Protein product: CASSLVGETQYF. The full variable domain, rest sourced from reference TRBV7-9 and TRBJ2-5, is DTGVSQNPRHKITKRGQNVTFRCDPISEHNRLYWYRQTLGQGPEFLTYFQNEAQLEKSRLLSDRFSAERPKGSFSTLEIQRTEQGDSAMYLCASSLVGETQYFGPGTRLLVL.